This TCR beta chain was profiled in a study of blood T cell repertoires in COVID-19. The overall study: PBMCs, B-cell-depleted T cells, or T cells were the source of the cDNA or gDNA that made up the material.

In the source study's methods: Cell counts per sample came from amplifying reference gene primers. The data were produced by immunoSEQ multiplex PCR, yet TCRdb's version contains in-frame clones alone and is incomplete. The V and J calls and clone size are taken from that table; D and trimming were inferred from the DNA. Found here are some 130,000 clones, around 84% of them singletons; the top ten hold 2.4%. The germline V gene has CDR1 GTSNPN and CDR2 SVGIG (reference sequence). This CDR3 has 13 amino acids. V was clipped by 5 bases and J by 1 base, with 11 bases between them. Assignments of participants to cohorts depended upon their own reported clinical history.

Sequenced sample: PBMCs or T cells enriched from blood (not recorded which). The source is a man in his forties with acute COVID-19. The rearrangement links TRBV30 to TRBJ1-1; a possible D gene is TRBD1 (6 bases). CDR3 DNA: TGTGCCTGGGACAGGCTACCGAACACTGAAGCTTTCTTT. This codes for CAWDRLPNTEAFF.